The 18 T cell receptor beta chains below all came from one sample that was sequenced in a study of T-cell memory formation after mild COVID-19. MiXCR, run by TCRdb on the 5' RACE reads, gives a single entry per CDR3 protein. In the table there are around 100,000 distinct CDR3 sequences, roughly 10% of which are singletons. Sequencing was performed on PBMCs or a T cell subset sorted from them (not recorded which). The receptors originated from a man aged 18 to 30 who had mild COVID-19 (a few samples of this study predate the infection). Cell type and time point are not known.

This chain joins TRBV18 and TRBJ2-5; TRBD1 aligns across 7 bases. Germline V gives CDR1 KGHSH, CDR2 LQKENI. This CDR3 region has 19 residues. V shed 1 base, J shed 2 bases, and the junction held 16 bases outside the gene matches. The CDR3 sequence: CASSPLSAEPGQLQETQYF. The CDR3 nucleotides are TGTGCCAGCTCACCACTCAGCGCAGAACCGGGACAGCTACAAGAGACCCAGTACTTC.

This rearrangement joins TRBV11-2 to TRBJ2-7; TRBD2 is a possible D gene (6 bases). The CDR3 is 14 residues long. CDR1 is SGHAT, CDR2 FQNNGV, per germline. Trimming took off 5 bases at V and 3 bases at J, with 14 bases between the two ends. The CDR3 is CASSPRGNRYEQYF. CDR3 nucleotide sequence: TGTGCCAGCAGCCCACGGGGGAACCGCTACGAGCAGTACTTC.

This clonotype was counted ten times or more. This sequence joins TRBV7-9 and TRBJ2-5; no definite D call. The CDR3 has 15 residues. Deletions cut 3 bases from V and 4 bases from J, with 15 bases between. Germline loops: CDR1 SEHNR, CDR2 FQNEAQ (reference sequence). The CDR3 reads CASSFLSLASETQYF. CDR3 coding DNA: TGTGCCAGCAGCTTTCTCTCGTTGGCCTCAGAGACCCAGTACTTC.

This clonotype has a count of ten or more. The chain combines TRBV5-1 with TRBJ2-3; 14 bases are shared with TRBD2. The CDR3 length is 17 residues. Germline lookup yields CDR1 SGHRS and CDR2 YFSETQ. The trim removed 0 bases at V and 4 bases at J, leaving 4 bases unmatched. The DNA for the CDR3 is TGCGCCAGCAGCTTGGAGGGGACTAGCGGGGGCGCAGATACGCAGTATTTT. This codes for CASSLEGTSGGADTQYF.

The V gene is TRBV7-8, the J gene TRBJ2-3, with TRBD2 identical over 16 bases. The length of the CDR3 is 18 residues. V dropped 5 bases and J dropped 2; count of bases not matched to a gene: 7. Germline V gene lookup returns CDR1 SGHVS and CDR2 FQNEAQ. As DNA, the CDR3 is TGTGCCAGCAGCCTGGGACTAGCGGGGGGGCCGGCCACAGATACGCAGTATTTT. Amino acids: CASSLGLAGGPATDTQYF.

A few counts support this clonotype. The J gene is TRBJ1-5, the V gene TRBV15, with D possibly being TRBD1 (5 bases). The V and J ends lost 4 bases and 3 bases respectively, with 13 bases between them. The CDR3 is made up of 15 amino acids. Germline values: CDR1 LNHNV, CDR2 YYDKDF (reference sequence). CDR3 loop: CATSTPGGVNQPQHF. The CDR3 nucleotides read TGTGCCACCAGCACCCCGGGGGGGGTCAATCAGCCCCAGCATTTT.

The chain recombines TRBV4-1 with TRBJ1-1; D gene ambiguous. The germline gives CDR1 MGHRA, CDR2 YSYEKL. The CDR3 extends over 12 amino acids. V lost 1 base, J lost 5 bases, and 5 bases lay in between. The CDR3 DNA follows: TGCGCCAGCAGCCAAGGGTCTACTGAAGCTTTCTTT. As protein: CASSQGSTEAFF.

This clonotype was seen repeatedly, ten times or more. The V and J genes are TRBV11-2 and TRBJ2-3, with D perhaps being TRBD1 or TRBD2 (6 bases each). V was pared by 3 bases and J by 5 bases, with 21 bases between. CDR3 size: 17 residues. Germline CDR1 and CDR2: SGHAT and FQNNGV. CDR3 DNA sequence: TGTGCCAGCAGCTTCGCCCCGGGGGCCGAGTTAGGAGATACGCAGTATTTT. Translating it yields CASSFAPGAELGDTQYF.

The table lists this clonotype with many counts. As DNA, the CDR3 is TGTGCCAGCAGCTTAGCCGAGCAGTACTTC. Its translation: CASSLAEQYF. The chain has TRBV7-7 and TRBJ2-7; D gene ambiguous. V dropped 0 bases and J dropped 6 bases, with 0 bases sitting between them. Germline V gene sequence: CDR1 SSHAT, CDR2 FNYEAQ (reference sequence). The CDR3 is 10 residues long.

This clonotype has more than one count but fewer than ten. J is TRBJ1-3 and V is TRBV12-3 or TRBV12-4; 8 nucleotides match TRBD1. This CDR3 is 15 amino acids long. V was pared by 0 bases and J by 3 bases, with 1 base of the junction left unmatched. The CDR3 here is CASSLADRGGNTIYF. Written as DNA, the CDR3 is TGTGCCAGCAGTTTAGCCGACAGGGGTGGAAACACCATATATTTT.

This clonotype turned up a few times. The chain recombines TRBV12-3 or TRBV12-4 with TRBJ2-4; unclear D gene. This CDR3 is 14 amino acids long. V shed 6 bases and J shed 2 bases, with 11 bases lying between them. CDR3 in DNA: TGTGCCAGCAGCCACACCCAGCCCAAAAACATTCAGTACTTC. Protein: CASSHTQPKNIQYF.

This clonotype showed up just a few times. The DNA for the CDR3 is TGTGCCAGCAGCCAAGTGAGGAAGACTGAAGCTTTCTTT. Translated, it gives CASSQVRKTEAFF. This rearrangement joins TRBV3-1 to TRBJ1-1; D is uncertain. This CDR3 has 13 amino acids. Germline values: CDR1 LGHDT, CDR2 YNNKEL (reference sequence). The V end was cut by 1 base, the J end by 5 bases, with 8 bases between.

This clonotype appeared a few times. The chain links TRBV3-1 to TRBJ2-5; 12 bases are shared with TRBD2. CDR3 size: 16 residues. Per the germline V gene, CDR1 is LGHDT and CDR2 is YNNKEL (reference sequence). V lost 4 bases, J lost 5 bases, and 8 bases stayed unmatched. The CDR3 region is CASSLSSGGAEETQYF. CDR3 sequence (DNA): TGTGCCAGCAGCCTTTCTAGCGGGGGGGCTGAGGAGACCCAGTACTTC.

Only a few counts were recorded for this clonotype. This chain connects TRBV29-1 to TRBJ2-1; no firm D call. The CDR3 spans 10 residues. Germline V gene data show CDR1 as SQVTM and CDR2 as ANQGSEA. The germline V and J ends were trimmed by 4 bases and 8 bases, with 6 bases remaining between them. The CDR3 sequence is CSVAVHEQFF. CDR3 coding DNA: TGCAGCGTTGCCGTCCATGAGCAGTTCTTC.

The chain is built from TRBV7-9 and TRBJ1-2; 9 bases fit TRBD1. Germline V gives CDR1 SEHNR, CDR2 FQNEAQ (reference sequence). The trim removed 5 bases at V and 3 bases at J, leaving 4 bases unmatched. The CDR3 is 14 amino acids. CDR3 protein: CASSLGQGHYGYTF. The DNA of the CDR3 is TGTGCCAGCAGCCTGGGACAGGGTCACTATGGCTACACCTTC.

This clonotype was observed many times. The rearrangement joins TRBV6-5 to TRBJ2-5, with 12 nucleotides matching TRBD2. Germline-derived CDR1 and CDR2 are MNHEY and SVGAGI. V was pared by 5 bases and J by 5 bases, with 6 bases of the junction left unmatched. The CDR3 contains 15 residues. The CDR3 is CASSRTSGALETQYF. The CDR3, as DNA: TGTGCCAGCAGTCGGACTAGCGGGGCCCTGGAGACCCAGTACTTC.

Only a few counts were recorded for this clonotype. This sequence joins TRBV4-3 and TRBJ2-2; D call uncertain. Germline lookup yields CDR1 LGHNA and CDR2 YSLEER. The V and J ends lost 1 base and 2 bases respectively, with 8 bases between them. The CDR3 covers 15 residues. The CDR3 sequence is CASSQGAANTGELFF. DNA for the CDR3: TGCGCCAGCAGCCAAGGGGCCGCCAACACCGGGGAGCTGTTTTTT.

In its sample, this clonotype was seen a few times. The CDR3 nucleotides are TGTGCCAGCTCGGGCTCTTCAGATACGCAGTATTTT. Protein: CASSGSSDTQYF. The rearrangement uses TRBV12-3 or TRBV12-4 and TRBJ2-3; the D is unclear. Trimming pared 8 bases from V and 4 bases from J, leaving 10 bases between. The CDR3 consists of 12 residues.